This TCR beta chain is from a study of OX40 agonist ivuxolimab in advanced cancers. A note on the overall study: Ivuxolimab was an agonistic, fully human IgG2 monoclonal antibody directed against OX40 (CD134), a costimulatory receptor. The paper describes the monotherapy dose-escalation part (N ≈ 52 patients) of the phase I trial of ivuxolimab. Three dose-escalation patients achieved partial responses, one with hepatocellular carcinoma and two with cutaneous melanoma. Among the roughly 52 dose-escalation patients, about 19 had hepatocellular carcinoma, roughly 15 melanoma, 9 renal cell carcinoma and 9 head and neck cancer. Prior anti-PD-1, anti-PD-L1 or anti-CTLA-4 therapy was permitted, and checkpoint inhibitors had been received by about two fifths of dose-escalation patients. The purpose of peripheral TCRbeta sequencing was to test whether ivuxolimab changed TCR sequence diversity and led to clonal T-cell expansion. Intravenous ivuxolimab was administered to patients every 2 weeks at six dose levels: 0.01, 0.1, 0.3, 1.5, 3 and 10 mg/kg. In the dose-escalation cohort, around four fifths of patients were male, and the mean age was roughly 60 years, with a range of roughly 20 to 79.

The trial excluded patients who had a history of autoimmune disease or were on systemic immunosuppression. Peripheral blood for TCR sequencing was collected from all dose cohorts at baseline, on cycle 4 day 1, and on cycle 7 day 1. Samples were obtained from an open-label, multicenter, first-in-human phase I dose-escalation trial of ivuxolimab. Adults with locally advanced or metastatic melanoma, renal cell carcinoma, hepatocellular carcinoma or head and neck squamous cell carcinoma were enrolled in the trial. CD4+ and CD8+ T cells were sorted separately from peripheral blood before TCR sequencing. As regards this clone: No antigen is known for it. Nothing much larger sits one base from this clone, and base qualities are not available.

Including cysteine and phenylalanine, the CDR3 has 17 amino acids. This entry keeps only the CDR3 DNA: 51 bases, framed from base 1. CDR1 and CDR2, looked up from the germline V gene, are LGHNA and YNFKEQ. V and J lose 0 bases and 0 bases, and a span of 12 bases separates them. Points the paper makes about the study in general: On average, CD8+ T cells showed more expanded clones than CD4+ T cells after ivuxolimab. Partial responders in the 0.1-3.0 mg/kg groups had among the lowest normalized peripheral clonal expansion, especially among CD8+ T cells. At doses of 0.1 to 3.0 mg/kg, clonal expansion of both CD4+ and CD8+ blood T cells was observed from baseline to week 6. Low levels of normalized T-cell clonal expansion were also shown by some nonresponding patients. The antigen specificity of the peripheral T cells that underwent clonal expansion was not determined.

Genomic DNA was extracted from sorted cells for sequencing of the TCRbeta CDR3 region. TCRbeta CDR3 regions were sequenced using the immunoSEQ Assay. This immuneACCESS table, as held by TCRdb, lists in-frame sequences with V and J called but not all clones. Of the missing ones, under half trace to an unresolved V gene in checked studies; the others have no known cause. In this sample the table shows roughly 100,000 clones, about 90% of which occur a single time. The leading ten clones occupy about 1.5% of the sample. The specimen comprised CD4+ or CD8+ T cells sorted from blood, sampled in a trial of the OX40 agonist ivuxolimab. The chain uses TRBV4-2 and TRBJ2-1, with TRBD1 as a weak D call on 5 bases. The TCR comes from an adult with an advanced solid tumor such as melanoma, head and neck, liver or kidney cancer. The CDR3 reads CASSQEMQGISYNEQFF. At the DNA level, the sequence is TGTGCCAGCAGCCAAGAGATGCAGGGTATCTCCTACAATGAGCAGTTCTTC.